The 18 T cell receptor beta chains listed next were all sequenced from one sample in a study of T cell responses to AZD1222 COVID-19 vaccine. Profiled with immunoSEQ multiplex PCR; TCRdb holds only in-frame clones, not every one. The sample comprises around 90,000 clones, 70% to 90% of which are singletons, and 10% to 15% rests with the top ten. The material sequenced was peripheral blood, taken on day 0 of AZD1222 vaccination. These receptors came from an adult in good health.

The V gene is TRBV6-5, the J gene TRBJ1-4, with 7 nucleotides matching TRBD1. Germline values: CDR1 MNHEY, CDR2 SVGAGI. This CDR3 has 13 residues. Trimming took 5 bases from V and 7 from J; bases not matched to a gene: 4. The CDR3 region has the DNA TGTGCCAGCAGTCAGGGGGTGGGTGAAAAACTGTTTTTT. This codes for CASSQGVGEKLFF.

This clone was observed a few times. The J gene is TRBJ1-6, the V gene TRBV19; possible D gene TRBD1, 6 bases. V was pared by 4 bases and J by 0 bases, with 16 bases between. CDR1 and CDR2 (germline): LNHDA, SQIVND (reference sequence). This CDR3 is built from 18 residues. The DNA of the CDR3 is TGTGCCAGTAGTACCCGTGGACAGCAAAGCTCCTATAATTCACCCCTCCACTTT. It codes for CASSTRGQQSSYNSPLHF.

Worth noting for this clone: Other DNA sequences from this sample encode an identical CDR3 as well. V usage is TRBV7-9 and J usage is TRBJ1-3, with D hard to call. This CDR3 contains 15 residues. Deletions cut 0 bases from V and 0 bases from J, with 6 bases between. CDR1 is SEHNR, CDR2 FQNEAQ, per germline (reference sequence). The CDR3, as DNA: TGTGCCAGCAGCTTAGCGCTCGGCTCTGGAAACACCATATATTTT. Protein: CASSLALGSGNTIYF.

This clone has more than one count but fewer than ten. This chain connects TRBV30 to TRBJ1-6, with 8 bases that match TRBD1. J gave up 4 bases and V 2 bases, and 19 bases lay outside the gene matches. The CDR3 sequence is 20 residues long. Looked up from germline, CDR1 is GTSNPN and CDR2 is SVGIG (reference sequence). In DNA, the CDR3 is TGTGCCTGGAGTCGGACAGGGAGTTTCTTCCGTGCCACTTATAATTCACCCCTCCACTTT. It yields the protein CAWSRTGSFFRATYNSPLHF.

The CDR3 nucleotides are TGTGCCAGTAGTATTCGGGACAGAAATTCACCCCTCCACTTT. Encoded protein: CASSIRDRNSPLHF. This chain uses TRBV19 with TRBJ1-6, with TRBD1 matching over 7 bases. From germline, CDR1 is LNHDA and CDR2 SQIVND (reference sequence). The V gene end was trimmed by 3 bases and the J gene end by 7 bases; junction bases not matched to a gene: 3. This CDR3 is 14 amino acids long.

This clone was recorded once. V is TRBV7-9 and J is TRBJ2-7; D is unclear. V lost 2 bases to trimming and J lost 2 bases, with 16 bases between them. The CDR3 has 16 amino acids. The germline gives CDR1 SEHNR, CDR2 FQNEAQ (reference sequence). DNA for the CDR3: TGTGCCAGCAGCTTATTGGGCTTTGGGCGGACCTACGAGCAGTACTTC. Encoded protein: CASSLLGFGRTYEQYF.

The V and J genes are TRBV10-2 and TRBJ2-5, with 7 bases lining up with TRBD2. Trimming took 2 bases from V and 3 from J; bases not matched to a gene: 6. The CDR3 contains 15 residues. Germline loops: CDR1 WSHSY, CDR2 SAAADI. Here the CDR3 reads CASSERRAGEETQYF. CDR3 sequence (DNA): TGCGCCAGCAGTGAGCGGAGGGCGGGGGAAGAGACCCAGTACTTC.

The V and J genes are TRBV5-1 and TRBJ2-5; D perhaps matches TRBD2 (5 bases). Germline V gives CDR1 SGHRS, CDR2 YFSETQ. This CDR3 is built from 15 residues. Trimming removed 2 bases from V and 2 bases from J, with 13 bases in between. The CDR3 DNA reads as TGCGCCAGCAGCTTATCCGGACTCCCTCAAGAGACCCAGTACTTC. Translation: CASSLSGLPQETQYF. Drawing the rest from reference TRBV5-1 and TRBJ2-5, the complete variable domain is KAGVTQTPRYLIKTRGQQVTLSCSPISGHRSVSWYQQTPGQGLQFLFEYFSETQRNKGNFPGRFSGRQFSNSRSEMNVSTLELGDSALYLCASSLSGLPQETQYFGPGTRLLVL.

CDR3 sequence reads: CASSRLGSTEAFF. CDR3 DNA sequence: TGTGCCAGCAGCCGCCTCGGGTCCACTGAAGCTTTCTTT. This chain uses TRBV14 with TRBJ1-1, with D uncertain. The V gene's germline CDR1 is SGHDN and CDR2 FVKESK. The ends were cut back, 4 bases at V and 4 bases at J, with 10 bases in the middle. The length of the CDR3 is 13 residues.

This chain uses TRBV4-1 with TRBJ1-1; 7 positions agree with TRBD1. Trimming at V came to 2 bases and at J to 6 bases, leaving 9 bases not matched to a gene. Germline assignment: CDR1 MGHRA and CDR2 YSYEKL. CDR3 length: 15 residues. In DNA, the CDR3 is TGCGCCAGCAGCCAAAACACAGGGGTCTGGGCTGAAGCTTTCTTT. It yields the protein CASSQNTGVWAEAFF.

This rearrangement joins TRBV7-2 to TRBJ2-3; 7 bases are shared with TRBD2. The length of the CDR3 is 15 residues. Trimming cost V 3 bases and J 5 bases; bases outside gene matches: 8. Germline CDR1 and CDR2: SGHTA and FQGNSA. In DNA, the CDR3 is TGTGCCAGCAGCTTCTCGAGCGGGGATCTAGATACGCAGTATTTT. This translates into CASSFSSGDLDTQYF.

The CDR3 sequence: CAWSVQGPYNEQFF. The CDR3 DNA sequence: TGTGCCTGGAGTGTACAGGGTCCCTACAATGAGCAGTTCTTC. The chain uses TRBV30 and TRBJ2-1; tentative D call: TRBD1 (6 bases). Trimming removed 0 bases at V and 2 bases at J, with 8 bases between. The length of the CDR3 is 14 residues. Germline CDR1 reads GTSNPN; CDR2 reads SVGIG (reference sequence).

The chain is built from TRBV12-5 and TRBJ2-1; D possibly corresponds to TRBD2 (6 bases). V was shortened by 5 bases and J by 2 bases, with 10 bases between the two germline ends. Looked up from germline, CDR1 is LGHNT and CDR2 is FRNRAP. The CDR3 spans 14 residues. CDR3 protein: CASGGDFPYNEQFF. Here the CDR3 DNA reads TGTGCTAGTGGTGGGGACTTTCCCTACAATGAGCAGTTCTTC.

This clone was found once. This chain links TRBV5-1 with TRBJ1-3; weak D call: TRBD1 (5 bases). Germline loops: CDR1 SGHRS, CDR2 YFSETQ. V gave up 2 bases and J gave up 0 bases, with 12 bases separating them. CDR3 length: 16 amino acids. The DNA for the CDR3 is TGCGCCAGCAGCTTTCAGGGAATATCCTCTGGAAACACCATATATTTT. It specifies CASSFQGISSGNTIYF.

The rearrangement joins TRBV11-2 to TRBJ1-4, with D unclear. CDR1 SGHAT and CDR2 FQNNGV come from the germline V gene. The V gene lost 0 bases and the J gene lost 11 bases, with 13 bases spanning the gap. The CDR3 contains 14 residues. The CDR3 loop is CASSLDPPPAKLFF. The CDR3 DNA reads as TGTGCCAGCAGCTTAGATCCCCCTCCCGCTAAACTGTTTTTT.

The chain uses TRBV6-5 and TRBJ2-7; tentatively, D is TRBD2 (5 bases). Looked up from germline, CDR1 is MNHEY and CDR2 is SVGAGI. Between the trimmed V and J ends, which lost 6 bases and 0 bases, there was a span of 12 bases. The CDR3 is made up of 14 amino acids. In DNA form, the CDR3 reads TGTGCCAGCAGGCCCCGGGGAGTCTCCTACGAGCAGTACTTC. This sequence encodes CASRPRGVSYEQYF.

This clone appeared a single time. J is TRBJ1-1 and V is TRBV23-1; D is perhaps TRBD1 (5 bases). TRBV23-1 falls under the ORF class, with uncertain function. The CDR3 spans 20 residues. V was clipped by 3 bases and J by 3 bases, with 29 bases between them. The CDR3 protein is CASSHKGDGDFRGRHTEAFF. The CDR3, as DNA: TGCGCCAGCAGTCATAAAGGGGATGGGGACTTTAGAGGGAGACACACTGAAGCTTTCTTT.

The CDR3 bases are TGCGCCAGCAGTGTAGGAAGGGTCGGGAAACTGTTTTTT. Translation: CASSVGRVGKLFF. This rearrangement joins TRBV10-1 to TRBJ1-4; D unclear. V was clipped by 4 bases and J by 11 bases, with 14 bases between them. This CDR3 has 13 amino acids. CDR1 WNHNN and CDR2 SYGVQD come from the germline V gene (reference sequence).